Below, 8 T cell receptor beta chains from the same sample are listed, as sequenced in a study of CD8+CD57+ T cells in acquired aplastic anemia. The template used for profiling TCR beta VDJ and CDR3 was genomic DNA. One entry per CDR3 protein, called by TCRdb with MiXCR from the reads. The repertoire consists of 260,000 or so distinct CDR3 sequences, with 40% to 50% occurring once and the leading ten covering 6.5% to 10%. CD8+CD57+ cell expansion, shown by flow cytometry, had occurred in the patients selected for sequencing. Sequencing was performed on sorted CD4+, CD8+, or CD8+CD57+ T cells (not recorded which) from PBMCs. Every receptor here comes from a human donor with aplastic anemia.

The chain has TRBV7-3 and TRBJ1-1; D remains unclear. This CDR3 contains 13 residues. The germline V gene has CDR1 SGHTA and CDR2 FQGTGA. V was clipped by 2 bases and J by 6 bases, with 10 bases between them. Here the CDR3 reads CASSLSSVAEAFF. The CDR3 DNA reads TGTGCCAGCAGCTTATCGTCAGTGGCTGAAGCTTTCTTT.

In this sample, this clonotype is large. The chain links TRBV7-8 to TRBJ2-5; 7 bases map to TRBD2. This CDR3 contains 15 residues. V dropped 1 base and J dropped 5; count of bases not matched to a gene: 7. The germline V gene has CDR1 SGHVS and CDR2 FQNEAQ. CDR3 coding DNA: TGTGCCAGCAGCTTAGTGGGGAGGGTCGAGGAGACCCAGTACTTC. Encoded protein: CASSLVGRVEETQYF.

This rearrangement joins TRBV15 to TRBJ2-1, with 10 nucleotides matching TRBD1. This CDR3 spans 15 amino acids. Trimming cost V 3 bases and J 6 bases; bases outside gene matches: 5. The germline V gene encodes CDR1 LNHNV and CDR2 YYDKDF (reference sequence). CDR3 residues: CATSSVGQGGNEQFF. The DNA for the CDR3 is TGTGCCACCAGCAGCGTTGGACAGGGGGGCAATGAGCAGTTCTTC. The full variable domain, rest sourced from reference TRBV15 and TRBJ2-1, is DAMVIQNPRYQVTQFGKPVTLSCSQTLNHNVMYWYQQKSSQAPKLLFHYYDKDFNNEADTPDNFQSRRPNTSFCFLDIRSPGLGDTAMYLCATSSVGQGGNEQFFGPGTRLTVL.

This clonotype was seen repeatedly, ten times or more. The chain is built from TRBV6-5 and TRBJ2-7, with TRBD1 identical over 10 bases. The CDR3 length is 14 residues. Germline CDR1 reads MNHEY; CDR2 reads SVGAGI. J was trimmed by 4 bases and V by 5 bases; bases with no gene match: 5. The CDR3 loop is CASSTGQGGYEQYF. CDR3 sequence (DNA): TGTGCCAGCAGTACTGGACAGGGGGGTTACGAGCAGTACTTC.

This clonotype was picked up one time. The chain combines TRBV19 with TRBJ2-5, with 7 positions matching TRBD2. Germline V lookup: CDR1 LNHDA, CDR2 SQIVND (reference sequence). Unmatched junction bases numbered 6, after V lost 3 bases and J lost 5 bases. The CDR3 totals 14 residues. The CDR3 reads CASSIPTSAETQYF. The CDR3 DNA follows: TGTGCCAGTAGTATCCCTACTAGCGCTGAGACCCAGTACTTC.

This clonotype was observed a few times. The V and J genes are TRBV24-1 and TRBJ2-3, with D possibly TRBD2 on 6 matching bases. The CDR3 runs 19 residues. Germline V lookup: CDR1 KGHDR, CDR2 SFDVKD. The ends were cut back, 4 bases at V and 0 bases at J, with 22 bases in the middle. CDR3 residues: CATSDPRGYGEGSTDTQYF. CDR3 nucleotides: TGTGCCACCAGTGACCCCCGGGGGTACGGAGAGGGGAGCACAGATACGCAGTATTTT.

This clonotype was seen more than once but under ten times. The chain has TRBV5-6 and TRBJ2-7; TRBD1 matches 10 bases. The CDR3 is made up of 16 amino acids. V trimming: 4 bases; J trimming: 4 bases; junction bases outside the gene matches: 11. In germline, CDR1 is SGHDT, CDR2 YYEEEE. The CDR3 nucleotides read TGTGCCAGCAGCCCGTCGGACAGGGGGAGATTGTACGAGCAGTACTTC. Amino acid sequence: CASSPSDRGRLYEQYF.

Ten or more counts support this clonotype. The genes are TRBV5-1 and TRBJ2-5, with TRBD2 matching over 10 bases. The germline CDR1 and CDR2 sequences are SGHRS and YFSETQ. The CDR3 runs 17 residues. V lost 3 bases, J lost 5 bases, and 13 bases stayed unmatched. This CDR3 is CASSWGSGRPQGETQYF. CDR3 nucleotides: TGCGCCAGCAGCTGGGGTAGCGGGAGGCCTCAGGGGGAGACCCAGTACTTC.